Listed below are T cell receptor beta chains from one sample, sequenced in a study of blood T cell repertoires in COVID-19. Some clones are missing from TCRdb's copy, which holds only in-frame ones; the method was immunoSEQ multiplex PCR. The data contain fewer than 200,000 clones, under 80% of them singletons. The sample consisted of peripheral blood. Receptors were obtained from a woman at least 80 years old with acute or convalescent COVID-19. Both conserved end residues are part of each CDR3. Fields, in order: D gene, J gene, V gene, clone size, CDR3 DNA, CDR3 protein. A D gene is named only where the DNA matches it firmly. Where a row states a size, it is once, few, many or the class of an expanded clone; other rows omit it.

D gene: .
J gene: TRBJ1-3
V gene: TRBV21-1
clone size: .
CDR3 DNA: TGTGCCAGCAGCACCGGGAAGTTACAGGGGGTCGCCGGAAACACCATATATTTT
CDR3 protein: CASSTGKLQGVAGNTIYF

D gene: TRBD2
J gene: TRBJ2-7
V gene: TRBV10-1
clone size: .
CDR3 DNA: TGCGCCAGCACCCCCCCTCAAGCGGGAGATGCGGGTGATGGCGAGCAGTACTTC
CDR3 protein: CASTPPQAGDAGDGEQYF

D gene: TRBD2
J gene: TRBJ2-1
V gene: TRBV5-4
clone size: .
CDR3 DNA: TGTGCCAGCAGCTCAGCCACTAGCGGGAGAGAAGGTGAGCAGTTCTTC
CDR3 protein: CASSSATSGREGEQFF

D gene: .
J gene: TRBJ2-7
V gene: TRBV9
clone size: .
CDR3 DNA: TGTGCCAGCAGTCCCACAGGGGAGGCCTACGAGCAGTACTTC
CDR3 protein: CASSPTGEAYEQYF

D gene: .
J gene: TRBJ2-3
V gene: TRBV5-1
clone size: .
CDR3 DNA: TGCGCCAGCAGAAGGATGTGGGCCGCAGATACGCAGTATTTT
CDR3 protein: CASRRMWAADTQYF

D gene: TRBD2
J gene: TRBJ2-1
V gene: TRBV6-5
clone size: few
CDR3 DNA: TGTGCCAGCTGTAACAGCGGGATGTCTGAGCAGTTCTTC
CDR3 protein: CASCNSGMSEQFF

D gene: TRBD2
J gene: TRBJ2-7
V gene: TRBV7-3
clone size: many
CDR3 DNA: TGTGCCAGCAGCAAGCGGGAGGGCGGAGAGCAGTACTTC
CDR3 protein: CASSKREGGEQYF

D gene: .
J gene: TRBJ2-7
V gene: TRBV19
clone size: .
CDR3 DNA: TGTGCCAGTAGTATCGGACTGGGCGAGCAGTACTTC
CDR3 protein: CASSIGLGEQYF

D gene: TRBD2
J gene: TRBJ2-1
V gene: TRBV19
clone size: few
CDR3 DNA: TGTGCCAGTAGTATTGGGGGACTAGCGGGAGTGGAGCAGTTCTTC
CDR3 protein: CASSIGGLAGVEQFF

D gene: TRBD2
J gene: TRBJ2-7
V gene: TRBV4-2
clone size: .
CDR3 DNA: TGTGCCAGCAGTCCTCAGCGGGAGCGCACCTACGAGCAGTACTTC
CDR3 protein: CASSPQRERTYEQYF

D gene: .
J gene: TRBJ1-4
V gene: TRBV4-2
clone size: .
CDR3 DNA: TGTGCCAGCAGCCAAGGGATCGGGGGGCTGGGGGAAAAACTGTTTTTT
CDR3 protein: CASSQGIGGLGEKLFF

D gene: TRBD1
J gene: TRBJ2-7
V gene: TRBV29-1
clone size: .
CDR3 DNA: TGCAGCGTTCCGGGACAGGGAAACTACGAGCAGTACTTC
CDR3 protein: CSVPGQGNYEQYF

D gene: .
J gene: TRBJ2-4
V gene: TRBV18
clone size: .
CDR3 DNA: TGTGCCAGCTCACCACCGTTTCTCACTGACAAAGCCAAAAACATTCAGTACTTC
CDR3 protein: CASSPPFLTDKAKNIQYF

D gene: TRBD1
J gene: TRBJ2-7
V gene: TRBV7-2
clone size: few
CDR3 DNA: TGTGCCAGCAGCTTAGCGACAGGGTTCTCGTACGAGCAGTACTTC
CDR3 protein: CASSLATGFSYEQYF

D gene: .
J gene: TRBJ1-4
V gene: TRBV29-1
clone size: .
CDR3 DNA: TGCAGCGTTGAACCGGGGGGCGGTGAAAAACTGTTTTTT
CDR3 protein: CSVEPGGGEKLFF

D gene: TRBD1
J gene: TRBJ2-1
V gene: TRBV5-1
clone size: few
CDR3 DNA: TGCGCCAGCAGCTTTCTAGCCGGGACAGCCTACAATGAGCAGTTCTTC
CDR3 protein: CASSFLAGTAYNEQFF

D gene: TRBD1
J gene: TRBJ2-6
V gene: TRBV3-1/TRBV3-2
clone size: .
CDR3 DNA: TGTGCCAGCAGCCAAGGATATGCAGGGGGATACTCTGGGGCCAACGTCCTGACTTTC
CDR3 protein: CASSQGYAGGYSGANVLTF

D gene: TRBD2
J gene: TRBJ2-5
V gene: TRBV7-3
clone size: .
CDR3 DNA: TGTGCCAGCAGCAGTAGGGCGGGAGCCGAAGAGACCCAGTACTTC
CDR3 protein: CASSSRAGAEETQYF

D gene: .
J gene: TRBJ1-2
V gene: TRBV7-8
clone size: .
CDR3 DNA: TGTGCCAGCAGCCCGTCCGGAGGGATTGAGAGAGGCTACACCTTC
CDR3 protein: CASSPSGGIERGYTF

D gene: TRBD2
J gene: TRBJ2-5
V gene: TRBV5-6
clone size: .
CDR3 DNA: TGTGCCAGCAACCACGGACTAGCTTGGGAGACCCAGTACTTC
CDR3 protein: CASNHGLAWETQYF

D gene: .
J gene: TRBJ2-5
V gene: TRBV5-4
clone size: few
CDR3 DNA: TGTGCCAGCAGCTCGCCCGACGGGAGCCCCGCCCAGTACTTC
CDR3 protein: CASSSPDGSPAQYF

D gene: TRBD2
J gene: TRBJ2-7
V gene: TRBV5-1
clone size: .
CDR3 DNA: TGCGCCAGCAGCTTGGATGTGACTAGCGGGAGTGGGAAGTACTTC
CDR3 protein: CASSLDVTSGSGKYF

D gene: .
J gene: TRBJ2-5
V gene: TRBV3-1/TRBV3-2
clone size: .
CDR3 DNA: TGTGCCAGCAGCCGGGGGGAAGAGACCCAGTACTTC
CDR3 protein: CASSRGEETQYF